The clone carrying this T cell receptor beta chain has only a few counts. As yet, its antigen is unknown. There are 18 residues in the CDR3. Germline assignment: CDR1 SGHVS and CDR2 FQNEAQ. Trimming at V came to 5 bases and at J to 1 base, leaving 12 bases not matched to a gene. Molecular-barcoded quantitative 5'-RACE produced these TCR beta libraries. MiXCR, run by TCRdb on the 5' RACE reads, gives a single entry per CDR3 protein. Of hundreds of thousands of distinct CDR3 sequences in the sample, 17% were seen once. This specimen comes from a study of CD8 T cells in ankylosing spondylitis. Findings and caveats of the study: According to the report, clones linked to the disease were significantly enriched in matched synovial fluid samples taken from ankylosing spondylitis patients. Several of the motif variants were reported before in synovial fluid and blood from reactive arthritis. Eight or nine highly homologous variants made up a TCR beta motif that seemed to typify ankylosing spondylitis blood.

The source is a male donor with ankylosing spondylitis. The chain carries TRBV7-8 and TRBJ1-4; TRBD1 matches 8 bases. The sequenced material came from blood, either unsorted or a sorted T cell fraction (not recorded which). The DNA of the CDR3 is TGTGCCAGCAGCGCAGGCGGGCAGGGGGCGGGAACTAATGAAAAACTGTTTTTT. Translating gives CASSAGGQGAGTNEKLFF.